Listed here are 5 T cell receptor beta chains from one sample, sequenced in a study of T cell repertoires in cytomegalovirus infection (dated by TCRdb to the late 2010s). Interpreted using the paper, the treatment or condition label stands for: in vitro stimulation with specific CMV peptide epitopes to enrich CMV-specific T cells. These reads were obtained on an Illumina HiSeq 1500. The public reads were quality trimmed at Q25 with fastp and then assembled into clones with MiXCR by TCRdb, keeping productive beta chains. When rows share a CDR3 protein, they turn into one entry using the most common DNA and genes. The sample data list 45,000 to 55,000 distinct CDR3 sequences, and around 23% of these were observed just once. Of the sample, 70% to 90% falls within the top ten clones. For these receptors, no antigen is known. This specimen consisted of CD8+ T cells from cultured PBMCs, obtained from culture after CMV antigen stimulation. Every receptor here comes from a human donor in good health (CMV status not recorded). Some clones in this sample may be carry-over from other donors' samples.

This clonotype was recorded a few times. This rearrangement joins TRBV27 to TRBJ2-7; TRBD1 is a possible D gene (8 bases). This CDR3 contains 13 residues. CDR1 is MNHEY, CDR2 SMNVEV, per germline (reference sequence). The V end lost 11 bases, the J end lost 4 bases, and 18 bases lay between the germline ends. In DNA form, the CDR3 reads TGTGCCGTACTCGGACAGGGAGGGTACGAGCAGTACTTC. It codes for CAVLGQGGYEQYF.

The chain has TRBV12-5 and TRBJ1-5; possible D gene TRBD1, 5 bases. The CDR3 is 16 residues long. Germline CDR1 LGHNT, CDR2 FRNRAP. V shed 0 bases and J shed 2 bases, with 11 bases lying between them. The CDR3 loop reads CASGLVRGGGNQPQHF. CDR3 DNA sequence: TGTGCTAGTGGTTTGGTACGGGGCGGCGGCAATCAGCCCCAGCATTTT.

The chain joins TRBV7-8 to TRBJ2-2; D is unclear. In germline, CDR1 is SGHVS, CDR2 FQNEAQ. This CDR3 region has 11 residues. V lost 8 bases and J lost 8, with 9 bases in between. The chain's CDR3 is CASGLSGELFF. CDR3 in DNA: TGTGCCAGCGGTTTATCTGGGGAGCTGTTTTTT.

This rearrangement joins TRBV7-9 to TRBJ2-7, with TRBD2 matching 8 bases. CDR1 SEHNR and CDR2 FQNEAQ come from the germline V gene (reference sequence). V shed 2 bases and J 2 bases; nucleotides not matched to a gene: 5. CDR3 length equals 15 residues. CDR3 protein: CASSLTGGDPYEQYF. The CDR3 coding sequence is TGTGCCAGCAGCTTAACCGGGGGGGATCCCTACGAGCAGTACTTC.

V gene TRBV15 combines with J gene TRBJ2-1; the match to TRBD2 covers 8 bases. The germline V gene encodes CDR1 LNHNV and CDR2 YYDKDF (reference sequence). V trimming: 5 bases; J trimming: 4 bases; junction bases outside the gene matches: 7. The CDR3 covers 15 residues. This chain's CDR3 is CATSHSGLEYNEQFF. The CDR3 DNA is TGTGCCACCAGCCACTCGGGACTAGAATACAATGAGCAGTTCTTC.